This TCR beta chain was captured by sequencing in a study of tumor and adjacent non-tumor tissue in lung cancer. RNA was extracted from bulk tissue without any cell sorting. TCRbeta libraries were built with three rounds of nested PCR, modified from ARM-PCR. TCRdb itself ran the multiplex PCR reads through MiXCR, one entry per CDR3 protein. The table includes roughly 66,000 distinct CDR3 sequences, about three quarters detected once. The CDR3 is 14 residues long. Trimming pared 0 bases from V and 5 bases from J, leaving 10 bases between. The rearrangement joins TRBV12-3 or TRBV12-4 to TRBJ1-2; possible D gene TRBD1, 5 bases. Material: lung tumor tissue. The clonotype comes from a man in his sixties with non-small cell lung cancer. CDR3 loop: CASSLAGPGYGYTF. The CDR3 DNA reads TGTGCCAGCAGTTTAGCGGGGCCAGGGTATGGCTACACCTTC.